A single sample gave rise to the 27 T cell receptor beta chains below, sequenced in a study of blood T cell repertoires in COVID-19. This table comes from immunoSEQ multiplex PCR, and its TCRdb copy is limited to in-frame clones, with some not included. The sample carries fewer than 250,000 clones, 83% recorded once. The sample was peripheral blood. The receptors shown here come from a human donor in a cohort sampled during active COVID-19.

This chain joins TRBV10-3 and TRBJ1-2, with 10 positions matching TRBD1. The ends lost 2 bases at V and 2 bases at J; junction bases unmatched: 2. The germline CDR1 and CDR2 sequences are ENHRY and SYGVKD. This CDR3 is built from 15 residues. CDR3 sequence: CAISEDRGRNYGYTF. As DNA, the CDR3 is TGTGCCATCAGTGAGGACAGGGGGCGCAACTATGGCTACACCTTC.

This clone came up a few times. The chain is built from TRBV7-3 and TRBJ2-3; 8 positions match TRBD1. This CDR3 comprises 14 residues. V lost 5 bases, J lost 6 bases, and 7 bases stayed unmatched. Germline CDR1 and CDR2: SGHTA and FQGTGA. DNA for the CDR3: TGTGCCAGCAGCCAGCAGACAGGGGAGGATACGCAGTATTTT. Translation gives CASSQQTGEDTQYF.

A few counts support this clone. The chain has TRBV7-9 and TRBJ1-3; possibly TRBD1 for D (6 bases). This CDR3 spans 16 amino acids. The V end was cut by 0 bases, the J end by 8 bases, with 17 bases between. The germline CDR1 and CDR2 sequences are SEHNR and FQNEAQ (reference sequence). The CDR3 DNA reads as TGTGCCAGCAGCTTAGCCCATGTAGGCAGGGGTCACACCATATATTTT. This encodes CASSLAHVGRGHTIYF.

This chain links TRBV2 with TRBJ2-3; 11 nucleotides match TRBD1. The V segment lost 3 bases and the J segment 1 base; nucleotides outside the gene matches: 9. Germline assignment: CDR1 SNHLY and CDR2 FYNNEI. The CDR3 sequence is 18 residues long. The CDR3 DNA sequence: TGTGCCAGCAGTGAGAGGACAGGGGGCGTTCTGGGCACAGATACGCAGTATTTT. Its protein is CASSERTGGVLGTDTQYF.

In this sample, this clone turned up a few times. This chain uses TRBV11-3 with TRBJ2-4, with D perhaps matching TRBD2 (5 bases). V lost 5 bases and J 9 bases, leaving 14 bases between the germline ends. The CDR3 sequence is 13 residues long. The germline gives CDR1 SGHNT, CDR2 YENEEA. The CDR3 loop reads CASSLTRYGIQYF. Written as DNA, the CDR3 is TGTGCCAGCAGCCTCACTAGATACGGCATTCAGTACTTC.

The V and J genes are TRBV11-3 and TRBJ2-3; 9 nucleotides match TRBD2. V lost 5 bases to trimming and J lost 5 bases; unmatched junction nucleotides: 8. The CDR3 contains 15 residues. Germline loops: CDR1 SGHNT, CDR2 YENEEA. CDR3 sequence reads: CASSRSSGARDTQYF. DNA of the CDR3: TGTGCCAGCAGCAGGTCTAGCGGGGCAAGAGATACGCAGTATTTT.

J is TRBJ2-7 and V is TRBV7-9; D possibly corresponds to TRBD1 (5 bases). The ends were cut back, 5 bases at V and 3 bases at J, with 17 bases in the middle. The V gene's germline CDR1 is SEHNR and CDR2 FQNEAQ (reference sequence). The CDR3 is 15 residues long. The CDR3 is CASSTGHGGRYEQYF. The CDR3 DNA reads as TGTGCCAGCAGCACCGGACACGGCGGCCGCTACGAGCAGTACTTC. Combining the CDR3 with reference TRBV7-9 and TRBJ2-7 gives the whole variable domain DTGVSQNPRHKITKRGQNVTFRCDPISEHNRLYWYRQTLGQGPEFLTYFQNEAQLEKSRLLSDRFSAERPKGSFSTLEIQRTEQGDSAMYLCASSTGHGGRYEQYFGPGTRLTVT.

This sequence joins TRBV5-5 and TRBJ2-2; possibly TRBD1 for D (5 bases). Germline lookup yields CDR1 SGHKS and CDR2 YYEKEE (reference sequence). V was cut by 1 base and J by 7 bases, with 8 bases left in between. The CDR3 is made up of 13 amino acids. The chain's CDR3 is CASSLTGDGELFF. In DNA form, the CDR3 reads TGTGCCAGCAGCTTGACAGGTGACGGGGAGCTGTTTTTT.

This clone was detected only once. The genes are TRBV30 and TRBJ2-3; no definite D call. The CDR3 extends over 11 amino acids. Trimming took 1 base from V and 9 from J, leaving 8 bases between them. CDR1 and CDR2 (germline): GTSNPN, SVGIG (reference sequence). CDR3 sequence: CAWSARETQYF. The CDR3 nucleotides are TGTGCCTGGAGTGCAAGAGAGACGCAGTATTTT.

The V and J genes are TRBV27 and TRBJ1-1; TRBD1 matches at 8 bases. Trimming cost V 5 bases and J 8 bases; bases outside gene matches: 13. CDR1 is MNHEY, CDR2 SMNVEV, per germline (reference sequence). CDR3 length equals 15 residues. CDR3 DNA sequence: TGTGCCAGCAGTAACATCCCGGGACAGGAAATAGAAGCTTTCTTT. Amino acid sequence: CASSNIPGQEIEAFF.

In this sample, this clone turned up once. The chain recombines TRBV7-2 with TRBJ2-5; TRBD2 agrees at 9 bases. Looked up from germline, CDR1 is SGHTA and CDR2 is FQGNSA. The CDR3 has 18 amino acids. V shed 1 base, J shed 5 bases, and the junction held 14 bases outside the gene matches. CDR3 DNA sequence: TGTGCCAGCAGCTTAGAATCCGCGGGAGGGTCTCAGGTGGAGACCCAGTACTTC. It encodes CASSLESAGGSQVETQYF.

V and J are TRBV3-1 (or the pseudogene TRBV3-2) and TRBJ1-4, with D uncertain. The CDR3 spans 13 residues. CDR1 is LGHDT, CDR2 YNNKEL, per germline (reference sequence). V shed 1 base and J shed 6 bases, with 6 bases lying between them. The CDR3 here is CASSQGGDEKLFF. CDR3 in DNA: TGTGCCAGCAGCCAAGGCGGGGATGAAAAACTGTTTTTT.

The chain is built from TRBV7-2 and TRBJ2-7; 13 bases align to TRBD2. This CDR3 has 19 amino acids. V lost 5 bases and J lost 4; bases outside the gene matches: 17. Germline V CDR1 and CDR2: SGHTA, FQGNSA. The CDR3 coding sequence is TGTGCCAGCAGCATCTCGGCGCCACCACTAGCGGGAGGGTCTTACGAGCAGTACTTC. This translates into CASSISAPPLAGGSYEQYF.

V usage is TRBV3-1 (or the pseudogene TRBV3-2) and J usage is TRBJ2-2; D possibly corresponds to TRBD2 (6 bases). Between the trimmed V and J ends, which lost 4 bases and 11 bases, there was a span of 14 bases. The CDR3 length is 13 residues. The V gene's germline CDR1 is LGHDT and CDR2 YNNKEL (reference sequence). This CDR3 is CASSRGAGRELFF. CDR3 sequence (DNA): TGTGCCAGCAGCCGCGGGGCTGGACGTGAGCTGTTTTTT.

This clone was seen just once. The rearrangement joins TRBV10-1 to TRBJ1-2; D is uncertain. This CDR3 is built from 13 residues. V dropped 3 bases and J dropped 5 bases, with 10 bases sitting between them. Germline V gene data show CDR1 as WNHNN and CDR2 as SYGVQD (reference sequence). The CDR3 spells CASSDPSSYGYTF. The CDR3 DNA reads TGCGCCAGCAGTGACCCGTCGTCGTATGGCTACACCTTC.

This clone was seen just once. The rearrangement links TRBV15 to TRBJ2-3, with 10 bases aligning to TRBD2. Trimming at V came to 6 bases and at J to 8 bases, leaving 14 bases not matched to a gene. The germline V gene has CDR1 LNHNV and CDR2 YYDKDF (reference sequence). The CDR3 totals 16 residues. The CDR3 region is CATSSQREGRRGTQYF. CDR3 in DNA: TGTGCCACCAGTTCCCAGCGGGAGGGCCGTAGGGGTACGCAGTATTTT. Full variable domain (outside the CDR3, taken from reference TRBV15 and TRBJ2-3): DAMVIQNPRYQVTQFGKPVTLSCSQTLNHNVMYWYQQKSSQAPKLLFHYYDKDFNNEADTPDNFQSRRPNTSFCFLDIRSPGLGDTAMYLCATSSQREGRRGTQYFGPGTRLTVL.

V usage is TRBV19 and J usage is TRBJ2-1, with 11 bases matching TRBD1. Trimming at V came to 5 bases and at J to 8 bases, leaving 8 bases not matched to a gene. CDR3 size: 15 residues. Germline V gene sequence: CDR1 LNHDA, CDR2 SQIVND (reference sequence). This chain's CDR3 is CASSSRTGGVDEQFF. The CDR3 region has the DNA TGTGCCAGTAGTTCGCGGACAGGGGGCGTAGATGAGCAGTTCTTC. The whole variable domain, filled in from reference TRBV19 and TRBJ2-1, reads DGGITQSPKYLFRKEGQNVTLSCEQNLNHDAMYWYRQDPGQGLRLIYYSQIVNDFQKGDIAEGYSVSREKKESFPLTVTSAQKNPTAFYLCASSSRTGGVDEQFFGPGTRLTVL.

This clone was seen once. The genes are TRBV28 and TRBJ2-7; 8 bases map to TRBD1. Germline V lookup: CDR1 MDHEN, CDR2 SYDVKM. The CDR3 is 15 amino acids. J was trimmed by 0 bases and V by 5 bases; bases with no gene match: 6. As DNA, the CDR3 is TGTGCCAGCAGTACTGGGACAGGAGCCTCCTACGAGCAGTACTTC. Its protein product is CASSTGTGASYEQYF.

This clone has just one count. The chain links TRBV6-4 to TRBJ1-1, with D possibly being TRBD1 (5 bases). Germline V gene sequence: CDR1 MRHNA, CDR2 SNTAGT. The CDR3 loop spans 17 amino acids. V was cut by 0 bases and J by 2 bases, with 16 bases left in between. As DNA, the CDR3 is TGTGCCAGCAGTGACTCGGGCAGGGCCCTGCCAAACACTGAAGCTTTCTTT. This codes for CASSDSGRALPNTEAFF.

The gene calls are TRBV11-2 and TRBJ2-3, with D perhaps TRBD1 (5 bases). CDR3 length: 15 residues. Per the germline V gene, CDR1 is SGHAT and CDR2 is FQNNGV. V dropped 5 bases and J dropped 2 bases, with 14 bases sitting between them. CDR3 in DNA: TGTGCCAGCAGCACACTTAGGGGCACCACAGATACGCAGTATTTT. It yields the protein CASSTLRGTTDTQYF.

V is TRBV10-1 and J is TRBJ2-1; 7 nucleotides agree with TRBD2. The V and J ends lost 3 bases and 8 bases, in that order; junction bases with no gene match: 4. The CDR3 has 13 amino acids. Germline loops: CDR1 WNHNN, CDR2 SYGVQD (reference sequence). In DNA form, the CDR3 reads TGCGCCAGCAGTGATGCGGGAGCTCATGAGCAGTTCTTC. This gives the protein CASSDAGAHEQFF.

As regards this clone: The junction shows a germline mismatch at one end, possibly a read error. This chain joins TRBV7-7 and TRBJ2-7, with 8 bases aligning to TRBD2. The CDR3 covers 15 residues. The germline gives CDR1 SSHAT, CDR2 FNYEAQ (reference sequence). For the CDR3, the DNA is TGTGCTAGCAGCTTGGGAGCGGGGGCCGCCTACGAGCAGTACTTC. This translates into CASSLGAGAAYEQYF.

This clone was seen only a few times. The chain links TRBV9 to TRBJ2-5; perhaps TRBD2 as D (6 bases). The CDR3 runs 16 residues. Germline V gene data show CDR1 as SGDLS and CDR2 as YYNGEE. Trimming shortened V by 0 bases and J by 7 bases, and 19 bases separated the two germline ends. CDR3 bases: TGTGCCAGCAGCGTAGGATCGGAGGGGATTGGGGGGACCCAGTACTTC. Its translation: CASSVGSEGIGGTQYF. Together with reference TRBV9 and TRBJ2-5, the CDR3 gives the full variable domain: DSGVTQTPKHLITATGQRVTLRCSPRSGDLSVYWYQQSLDQGLQFLIQYYNGEERAKGNILERFSAQQFPDLHSELNLSSLELGDSALYFCASSVGSEGIGGTQYFGPGTRLLVL.

The rearrangement joins TRBV10-3 to TRBJ2-1, with 7 nucleotides matching TRBD1. Germline CDR1 reads ENHRY; CDR2 reads SYGVKD. This CDR3 is built from 14 residues. V shed 5 bases, J shed 5 bases, and the junction held 6 bases outside the gene matches. CDR3 residues: CAISTRGIDNEQFF. CDR3 bases: TGTGCCATCAGTACCAGGGGGATAGACAATGAGCAGTTCTTC.

This clone was recorded a few times. The chain carries TRBV28 and TRBJ1-2; 7 bases are shared with TRBD1. In germline, CDR1 is MDHEN, CDR2 SYDVKM. V was clipped by 6 bases and J by 4 bases; unmatched bases: 8. CDR3 length: 14 residues. The CDR3 loop is CASSPMGQSYGYTF. CDR3 DNA sequence: TGTGCCAGCAGCCCTATGGGACAGAGCTATGGCTACACCTTC.

The gene calls are TRBV19 and TRBJ1-5; tentatively, D is TRBD1 (6 bases). The CDR3 runs to 15 residues. CDR1 is LNHDA and CDR2 is SQIVND in the germline V gene (reference sequence). Trimming removed 3 bases at V and 4 bases at J, with 13 bases between. This CDR3 is CASSINKQGNQPQHF. DNA of the CDR3: TGTGCCAGTAGTATCAATAAGCAGGGGAATCAGCCCCAGCATTTT.

The chain uses TRBV5-1 and TRBJ2-7; D is perhaps TRBD1 (6 bases). The germline V gene encodes CDR1 SGHRS and CDR2 YFSETQ. The CDR3 consists of 17 residues. The V end was cut by 0 bases, the J end by 0 bases, with 16 bases between. The DNA of the CDR3 is TGCGCCAGCAGCTTGGAGGGTGGACAGTCCTTCTCCTACGAGCAGTACTTC. Its protein product is CASSLEGGQSFSYEQYF.